The 31 T cell receptor beta chains reported below all come from one sample, sequenced in a study of shared clonotypes between healthy human individuals. Profiling relied on immunoSEQ multiplex PCR, and the TCRdb table lists in-frame clones only, not all of them. The sample has under 1,100,000 clones, around 75% seen once. Material: memory CD4+ T cells sorted from blood. Subset reported: CD45RA-negative fraction. These receptors all stem from a man younger than 35 in good health.

V usage is TRBV18 and J usage is TRBJ1-3; D unresolved. From germline, CDR1 is KGHSH and CDR2 LQKENI. The V end lost 2 bases, the J end lost 1 base, and 12 bases lay between the germline ends. The length of the CDR3 is 16 residues. CDR3 DNA: TGTGCCAGCTCACCATCTACGGGGAAATCTGGAAACACCATATATTTT. It codes for CASSPSTGKSGNTIYF.

Here the CDR3 DNA reads TGTGCCAGCAGTCAAAGGGGACTTGGACAAGAGACCCAGTACTTC. Translated, it gives CASSQRGLGQETQYF. The rearrangement links TRBV27 to TRBJ2-5; possibly TRBD2 for D (6 bases). This CDR3 is built from 15 residues. CDR1 MNHEY and CDR2 SMNVEV come from the germline V gene (reference sequence). V lost 5 bases and J 2 bases, leaving 15 bases between the germline ends.

The rearrangement joins TRBV7-9 to TRBJ1-2, with a weak D call TRBD1 (5 bases). Per germline, CDR1 SEHNR and CDR2 FQNEAQ (reference sequence). The CDR3 loop spans 15 amino acids. Trimming cost V 5 bases and J 6 bases, with 19 bases left between them. CDR3 loop: CASSLDRGGEDGYTF. CDR3 DNA: TGTGCCAGCAGCCTCGACAGAGGCGGGGAAGATGGCTACACCTTC.

V is TRBV6-6 and J is TRBJ2-3; 7 bases are a match to TRBD2. Germline V CDR1 and CDR2: MNHNY, SVGAGI (reference sequence). The junction had 9 bases not matched to a gene; V was cut back by 4 bases and J by 2 bases. The CDR3 has 16 residues. CDR3 nucleotide sequence: TGTGCCAGCAGTTCTGGGAGGGCCCTCGACACAGATACGCAGTATTTT. Translation: CASSSGRALDTDTQYF.

This clone was detected ten times or more. V is TRBV18 and J is TRBJ2-7; 8 bases fit TRBD2. Per the germline V gene, CDR1 is KGHSH and CDR2 is LQKENI. This CDR3 has 13 residues. V lost 6 bases to trimming and J lost 6 bases; unmatched junction nucleotides: 7. As DNA, the CDR3 is TGTGCCAGCTCGCGGGACGGGAGGGCCGAGCAGTACTTC. This sequence encodes CASSRDGRAEQYF.

This clone was detected only a few times. Other nucleotide sequences from this sample produce the same CDR3. J is TRBJ2-7 and V is TRBV6-5; D gene unclear. There are 13 residues in the CDR3. Trimming removed 4 bases at V and 1 base at J, with 8 bases between. Germline CDR1 and CDR2: MNHEY and SVGAGI. The CDR3 reads CASSSPASYEQYF. The DNA for the CDR3 is TGTGCCAGCAGTTCCCCGGCGTCCTACGAGCAGTACTTC.

The rearrangement links TRBV4-1 to TRBJ2-7; 7 bases align to TRBD2. Per germline, CDR1 MGHRA and CDR2 YSYEKL. V lost 2 bases and J lost 1; bases outside the gene matches: 8. CDR3 length equals 16 residues. Here the CDR3 reads CASSQNYWGGSYEQYF. For the CDR3, the DNA is TGCGCCAGCAGCCAAAACTACTGGGGAGGGTCCTACGAGCAGTACTTC.

This clone was recorded a few times. V is TRBV4-1 and J is TRBJ1-6; 8 bases are shared with TRBD1. The CDR3 length is 14 residues. Germline trimming cut 3 bases from V and 8 bases from J; bases unmatched to any gene: 3. Germline V lookup: CDR1 MGHRA, CDR2 YSYEKL. This CDR3 is CASSQRDRYSPLHF. The CDR3 region has the DNA TGCGCCAGCAGCCAGAGGGACAGGTATTCACCCCTCCACTTT.

In the case of this clone: One end of the junction does not line up with germline, which may come from a read error. The chain links TRBV4-3 to TRBJ1-4, with 7 positions matching TRBD1. The CDR3 contains 16 residues. In germline, CDR1 is LGHNA, CDR2 YSLEER. The CDR3 region is CASSQDRAPGGGKTVF. CDR3 bases: TGCGCCAGCAGCCAAGATAGAGCGCCAGGGGGAGGAAAAACTGTTTTT.

DNA for the CDR3: TGCAGCGTCCCGCCAGGGGGCGATAGGGGTGAAGCTTTCTTT. This codes for CSVPPGGDRGEAFF. This rearrangement joins TRBV29-1 to TRBJ1-1; 8 bases fit TRBD1. The germline V gene has CDR1 SQVTM and CDR2 ANQGSEA. With 6 bases clipped from V and 7 bases from J, the junction kept 13 bases outside the gene matches. The CDR3 runs to 14 residues.

This chain joins TRBV5-4 and TRBJ2-2; TRBD2 agrees at 9 bases. V was pared by 0 bases and J by 7 bases, with 7 bases of the junction left unmatched. The CDR3 spans 16 residues. Germline CDR1 and CDR2: SGHNT and YYREEE (reference sequence). The CDR3, as DNA: TGTGCCAGCAGCTTGGGTCGCGGGGGGGCGTTCGGGGAGCTGTTTTTT. Translation gives CASSLGRGGAFGELFF.

This clone has only one observation. The chain joins TRBV28 to TRBJ2-5; weak D call: TRBD2 (7 bases). The length of the CDR3 is 14 residues. Per the germline V gene, CDR1 is MDHEN and CDR2 is SYDVKM. The V and J ends lost 9 bases and 3 bases respectively, with 17 bases between them. The chain's CDR3 is CASWGAGAEETQYF. DNA of the CDR3: TGTGCCAGTTGGGGTGCGGGGGCGGAAGAGACCCAGTACTTC.

This clone was detected only once. The identical CDR3 is also encoded by other nucleotide sequences in the sample. The chain uses TRBV20-1 and TRBJ2-7; D uncertain. Germline CDR1 and CDR2: DFQATT and SNEGSKA (reference sequence). This CDR3 has 11 amino acids. Between the trimmed V and J ends, which lost 3 bases and 3 bases, there was a span of 6 bases. The CDR3 bases are TGCAGTGCTAGGGAAGACTACGAGCAGTACTTC. Translating it yields CSAREDYEQYF.

The J gene is TRBJ1-1, the V gene TRBV5-4, with 7 bases identical to TRBD1. Germline V gene sequence: CDR1 SGHNT, CDR2 YYREEE (reference sequence). This CDR3 contains 15 residues. Germline trimming cut 10 bases from V and 1 base from J; bases unmatched to any gene: 13. This chain's CDR3 is CAAHISGTANTEAFF. The CDR3, as DNA: TGTGCCGCACACATTTCCGGGACAGCGAACACTGAAGCTTTCTTT.

In the case of this clone: The sample has other DNA sequences that encode this CDR3 too. The chain links TRBV30 to TRBJ1-5; 8 positions agree with TRBD1. Germline CDR1 is GTSNPN and CDR2 is SVGIG (reference sequence). J lost 5 bases, V lost 4 bases, and 4 bases had no gene match. This CDR3 comprises 13 residues. This CDR3 reads CAWNQGADQPQHF. CDR3 sequence (DNA): TGTGCCTGGAACCAGGGGGCGGATCAGCCCCAGCATTTT.

The chain is built from TRBV28 and TRBJ1-5; D is perhaps TRBD1 (6 bases). V dropped 8 bases and J dropped 2 bases, with 16 bases sitting between them. CDR3 length equals 15 residues. Germline CDR1 is MDHEN and CDR2 is SYDVKM. The DNA of the CDR3 is TGTGCCAGCCGGAAGGGGGGCGGGGGCAATCAGCCCCAGCATTTT. The encoded protein is CASRKGGGGNQPQHF.

This chain joins TRBV1 and TRBJ2-3; the table calls TRBD2, which could not be checked here. TRBV1 is a documented pseudogene. CDR3 length equals 17 residues. CDR3 loop: CTSSQEGAGGSTDTQYF. CDR3 DNA sequence: TGCACCAGCAGCCAAGAAGGAGCGGGAGGTAGCACAGATACGCAGTATTTT.

This clone was detected many times. The chain is built from TRBV5-6 and TRBJ2-1; TRBD2 agrees at 12 bases. J was trimmed by 7 bases and V by 4 bases; bases with no gene match: 9. CDR3 length: 16 residues. Germline CDR1 SGHDT, CDR2 YYEEEE. The CDR3 region has the DNA TGTGCCAGCAGCACACTCACTAGCGGGAGGCGTAATGAGCAGTTCTTC. It yields the protein CASSTLTSGRRNEQFF.

The rearrangement links TRBV21-1 to TRBJ1-5; the table calls TRBD1, which could not be checked here. TRBV21-1 is a pseudogene segment. The CDR3 consists of 17 residues. CDR3 region: CASSSTPGTGNGQPQHF. The CDR3 bases are TGTGCCAGCAGCTCCACGCCCGGGACAGGGAACGGTCAGCCCCAGCATTTT.

The chain uses TRBV9 and TRBJ1-1, with D perhaps TRBD1 (5 bases). The CDR3 has 16 amino acids. V shed 2 bases and J shed 2 bases, with 16 bases lying between them. Germline CDR1 is SGDLS and CDR2 is YYNGEE. CDR3 DNA sequence: TGTGCCAGCAGCGTCGTGGGGGGGACGGTAAACACTGAAGCTTTCTTT. It yields the protein CASSVVGGTVNTEAFF.

V usage is TRBV9 and J usage is TRBJ2-3; D remains unclear. CDR1 and CDR2 from the germline V gene are SGDLS and YYNGEE. CDR3 length: 17 residues. V was clipped by 0 bases and J by 1 base, with 15 bases between them. CDR3 sequence reads: CASSVDHSPSRTDTQYF. In DNA form, the CDR3 reads TGTGCCAGCAGCGTAGATCATTCCCCTTCGCGCACAGATACGCAGTATTTT.

This chain links TRBV5-3 with TRBJ1-5; the match to TRBD1 covers 9 bases. TRBV5-3 is reported as an ORF; its role is uncertain. This CDR3 contains 17 residues. V gave up 1 base and J gave up 3 bases; unmatched junction bases: 8. CDR3 protein: CARSLFWDRENNQPQHF. The CDR3 DNA is TGTGCCAGAAGCTTGTTTTGGGACAGGGAAAACAATCAGCCCCAGCATTTT.

This clone was detected only once. The chain uses TRBV4-3 and TRBJ2-4; 10 nucleotides align to TRBD2. The CDR3 is 16 amino acids. Losses at the gene ends were 1 base for V and 1 base for J; bases not matched to a gene: 1. CDR1 LGHNA and CDR2 YSLEER come from the germline V gene. CDR3 sequence: CASSQGTSGAKNIQYF. The DNA for the CDR3 is TGCGCCAGCAGCCAAGGGACTAGCGGTGCCAAAAACATTCAGTACTTC.

Details on this clone: Other DNA sequences from this sample encode an identical CDR3 as well. The chain joins TRBV28 to TRBJ1-4, with D possibly being TRBD1 (5 bases). V was trimmed by 3 bases and J by 4 bases, leaving 6 bases between them. The CDR3 is 13 amino acids. The germline gives CDR1 MDHEN, CDR2 SYDVKM. The CDR3 spells CASSFQGNEKLFF. CDR3 coding DNA: TGTGCCAGCAGTTTTCAGGGTAATGAAAAACTGTTTTTT.

The chain couples TRBV5-1 to TRBJ2-1, with 10 bases lining up with TRBD1. This CDR3 spans 21 amino acids. Germline V gene sequence: CDR1 SGHRS, CDR2 YFSETQ. Trimming took 4 bases from V and 0 from J; bases not matched to a gene: 19. The CDR3 DNA follows: TGCGCCAGCAGCCTCGCTACCGGGACAGGGGCCTACAGGAGCTCCTACAATGAGCAGTTCTTC. This encodes CASSLATGTGAYRSSYNEQFF.

This clone was seen only a few times. The chain carries TRBV19 and TRBJ1-1, with D uncertain. Trimming pared 3 bases from V and 0 bases from J, leaving 11 bases between. This CDR3 has 15 amino acids. Germline CDR1 and CDR2: LNHDA and SQIVND (reference sequence). The CDR3 DNA sequence: TGTGCCAGTAGTATTGCCACGTACATGAACACTGAAGCTTTCTTT. Translated, it gives CASSIATYMNTEAFF.

This chain uses TRBV2 with TRBJ1-3; no reliable D call. Trimming pared 4 bases from V and 0 bases from J, leaving 7 bases between. The CDR3 has 14 residues. CDR1 and CDR2 (germline): SNHLY, FYNNEI. CDR3 sequence (DNA): TGTGCCAGCAGTGTTCAGAGCTCTGGAAACACCATATATTTT. Protein: CASSVQSSGNTIYF. Complete variable domain (other parts from reference TRBV2 and TRBJ1-3): EPEVTQTPSHQVTQMGQEVILRCVPISNHLYFYWYRQILGQKVEFLVSFYNNEISEKSEIFDDQFSVERPDGSNFTLKIRSTKLEDSAMYFCASSVQSSGNTIYFGEGSWLTVV.

This clone came up once. V gene TRBV9 combines with J gene TRBJ2-1, with D hard to call. Trimming removed 0 bases from V and 0 bases from J, with 7 bases in between. This CDR3 is 15 amino acids long. Germline V CDR1 and CDR2: SGDLS, YYNGEE. The CDR3 protein is CASSVELSSYNEQFF. CDR3 sequence (DNA): TGTGCCAGCAGCGTAGAACTGAGCTCCTACAATGAGCAGTTCTTC.

This clone was seen many times. Other DNA sequences in this sample translate to the same CDR3. V gene TRBV7-2 combines with J gene TRBJ2-6; D perhaps matches TRBD2 (5 bases). Trimming left V 5 bases short and J 2 bases short, with 7 bases between. The CDR3 extends over 14 amino acids. From germline, CDR1 is SGHTA and CDR2 FQGNSA. DNA for the CDR3: TGTGCCAGCAGCCCGAGGGCTGGGGCCAACGTCCTGACTTTC. This encodes CASSPRAGANVLTF.

The V call is TRBV5-1, the J call TRBJ2-5; D is tentatively TRBD1 or TRBD2 (5 bases each). This CDR3 has 16 residues. The V end was cut by 4 bases, the J end by 1 base, with 17 bases between. Germline CDR1 is SGHRS and CDR2 is YFSETQ. CDR3 DNA sequence: TGCGCCAGCAGCAGGGGACCTTCCTTGGGCCAAGAGACCCAGTACTTC. Translated, it gives CASSRGPSLGQETQYF.

In its sample, this clone was seen a few times. This chain links TRBV2 with TRBJ1-3; 8 nucleotides line up with TRBD1. V was clipped by 4 bases and J by 1 base; unmatched bases: 3. The CDR3 consists of 15 residues. CDR1 SNHLY and CDR2 FYNNEI come from the germline V gene. CDR3 nucleotide sequence: TGTGCCAGCAGTGCAGGACAGGGATCTGGAAACACCATATATTTT. Protein: CASSAGQGSGNTIYF.